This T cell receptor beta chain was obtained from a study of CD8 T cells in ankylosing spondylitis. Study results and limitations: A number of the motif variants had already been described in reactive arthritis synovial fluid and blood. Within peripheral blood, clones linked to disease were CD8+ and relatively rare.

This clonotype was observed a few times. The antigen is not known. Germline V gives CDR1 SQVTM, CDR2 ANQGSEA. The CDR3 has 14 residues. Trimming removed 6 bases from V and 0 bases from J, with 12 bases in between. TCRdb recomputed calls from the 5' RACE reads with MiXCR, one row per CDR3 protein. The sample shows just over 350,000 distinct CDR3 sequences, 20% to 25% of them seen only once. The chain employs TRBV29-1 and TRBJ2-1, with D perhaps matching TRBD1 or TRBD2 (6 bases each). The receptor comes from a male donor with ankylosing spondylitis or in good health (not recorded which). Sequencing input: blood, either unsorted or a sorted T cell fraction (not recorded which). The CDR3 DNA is TGCAGCGTGCGGGACATTAGCTCCTACAATGAGCAGTTCTTC. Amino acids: CSVRDISSYNEQFF.